The rows below give T cell receptor beta chains drawn from one sample of a study of T cell changes during pregnancy in multiple sclerosis. Method: immunoSEQ multiplex PCR; TCRdb's copy keeps in-frame clones and lacks some. Among 90,000 to 100,000 clones listed, over 85% were seen once. This specimen was peripheral blood, taken in the first trimester of pregnancy. The receptor source for this set is a female donor with multiple sclerosis, enrolled in a pregnancy study. Both conserved end residues are part of each CDR3. Each record gives: V gene, J gene, clone size, CDR3 protein. Rows may omit the clone size; those that give it use once, few, many or a size class.

TRBV12-5	TRBJ1-1	NA	CASGLVLGQGRGTEAFF
TRBV12-5	TRBJ2-5	NA	CASGVIGQGWETQYF
TRBV9	TRBJ2-2	NA	CASSVRTSGYSNTGELFF
TRBV5-6	TRBJ1-4	NA	CASSLRASEKLFF
TRBV4-1	TRBJ1-1	NA	CASSQVSGGAGTEAFF
TRBV9	TRBJ1-6	NA	CASSVNPTGTSPLHF
TRBV9	TRBJ2-1	NA	CASSVGGNIINEQFF
TRBV5-1	TRBJ1-5	NA	CASSQDSYSNQPQHF
TRBV5-4	TRBJ2-3	NA	CASNRAGLHTDTQYF
TRBV6-5	TRBJ1-1	NA	CASSPPGVNTEAFF
TRBV5-4	TRBJ2-2	NA	CASTRDRTTGELFF
TRBV4-2	TRBJ1-2	once	CASSHQDDYGYTF
TRBV6-5	TRBJ1-4	NA	CASSYGGSSDEKLFF
TRBV11-2	TRBJ2-5	once	CASSFTAGVGTQYF
TRBV9	TRBJ1-2	NA	CASSVDEGGGNGYTF
TRBV7-6	TRBJ2-5	NA	CASSPSGGGQETQYF
TRBV6-5	TRBJ2-7	NA	CASSLEGWEQYF
TRBV11-1	TRBJ1-2	NA	CASSPNLDRDYGYTF
TRBV7-3	TRBJ2-7	NA	CASSLDGGPPYEQYF
TRBV7-8	TRBJ1-4	once	CASSYGTAEKLFF
TRBV11-2	TRBJ1-3	NA	CASSTGRTIYF
TRBV13	TRBJ2-1	NA	CASSLFTVNEQFF
TRBV6-6	TRBJ2-1	NA	CASSYSDRPNEQFF